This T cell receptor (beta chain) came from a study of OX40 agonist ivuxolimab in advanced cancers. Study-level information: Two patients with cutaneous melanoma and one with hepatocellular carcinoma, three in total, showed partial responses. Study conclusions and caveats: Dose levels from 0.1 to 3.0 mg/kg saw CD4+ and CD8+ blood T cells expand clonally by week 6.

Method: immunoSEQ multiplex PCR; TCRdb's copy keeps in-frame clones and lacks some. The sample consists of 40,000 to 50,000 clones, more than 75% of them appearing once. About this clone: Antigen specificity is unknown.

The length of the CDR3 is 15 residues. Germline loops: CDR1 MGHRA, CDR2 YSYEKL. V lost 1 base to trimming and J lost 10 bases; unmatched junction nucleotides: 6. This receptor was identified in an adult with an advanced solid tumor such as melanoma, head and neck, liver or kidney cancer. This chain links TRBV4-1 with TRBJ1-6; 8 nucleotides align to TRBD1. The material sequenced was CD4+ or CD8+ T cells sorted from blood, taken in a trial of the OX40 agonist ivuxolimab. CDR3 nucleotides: TGCGCCAGCAGCCAAGTAGGCAGGGGGCAATCACCCCTCCACTTT. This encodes CASSQVGRGQSPLHF.